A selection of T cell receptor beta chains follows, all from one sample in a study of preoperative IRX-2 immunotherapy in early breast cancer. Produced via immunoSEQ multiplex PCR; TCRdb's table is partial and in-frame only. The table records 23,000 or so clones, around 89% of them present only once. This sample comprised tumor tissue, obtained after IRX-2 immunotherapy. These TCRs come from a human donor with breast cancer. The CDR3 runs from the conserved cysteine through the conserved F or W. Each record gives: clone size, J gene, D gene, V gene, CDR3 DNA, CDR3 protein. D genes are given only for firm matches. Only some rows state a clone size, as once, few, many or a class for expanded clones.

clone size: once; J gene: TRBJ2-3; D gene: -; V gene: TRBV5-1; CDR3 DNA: TGCGCCAGCAGCTTGGAGCTGTCTGATACGCAGTATTTT; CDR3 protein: CASSLELSDTQYF
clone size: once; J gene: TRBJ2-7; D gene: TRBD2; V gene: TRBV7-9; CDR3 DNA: TGTGCCAGCAGCTCACGGGGTAGCGGGAGGCCCGTGGAGCAGTACTTC; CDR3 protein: CASSSRGSGRPVEQYF
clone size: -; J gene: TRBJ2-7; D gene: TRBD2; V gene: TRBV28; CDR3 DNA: TGTGCCAGCAGCCTTATGGGCCTAGCGGGAGTTGCTCTCGAGCAGTACTTC; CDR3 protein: CASSLMGLAGVALEQYF
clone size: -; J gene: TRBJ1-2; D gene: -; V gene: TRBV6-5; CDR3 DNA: TGTGCCACCACCATGCGGAGGGATCTATATGGCTACACCTTC; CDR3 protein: CATTMRRDLYGYTF
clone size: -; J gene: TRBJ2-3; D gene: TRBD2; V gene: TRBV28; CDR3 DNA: TGTGCCAGCACTAGCGGGAGCGCAGATACGCAGTATTTT; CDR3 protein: CASTSGSADTQYF
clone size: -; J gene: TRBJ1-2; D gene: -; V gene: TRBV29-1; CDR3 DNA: TGCAGCACCCTGCGGGACAACTATGGCTACACCTTC; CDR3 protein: CSTLRDNYGYTF
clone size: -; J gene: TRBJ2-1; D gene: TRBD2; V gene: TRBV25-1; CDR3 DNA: TGTGCCAGCAGTGGCATAGGAGCGGGGCAAAATGAGCAGTTCTTC; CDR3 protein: CASSGIGAGQNEQFF
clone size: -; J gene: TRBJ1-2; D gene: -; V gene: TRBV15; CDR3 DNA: TGTGCCACCAGCTCGCAGGGGATGAGGGGCTACACCTTC; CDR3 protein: CATSSQGMRGYTF
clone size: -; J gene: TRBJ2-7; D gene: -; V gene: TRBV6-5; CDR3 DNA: TGTGCCAGCAGTTACTCACAGGGAATCTACGAGCAGTACTTC; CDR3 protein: CASSYSQGIYEQYF
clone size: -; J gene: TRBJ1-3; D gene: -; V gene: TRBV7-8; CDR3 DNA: TGTGCCAGCAGCTTAGATCCTGATTCCCCTGGAAACACCATATATTTT; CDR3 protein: CASSLDPDSPGNTIYF
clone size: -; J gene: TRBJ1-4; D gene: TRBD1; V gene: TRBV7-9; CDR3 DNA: TGTGCCAGCAGCCCACCGGGACAGGGGTACGAAAAACTGTTTTTT; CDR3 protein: CASSPPGQGYEKLFF
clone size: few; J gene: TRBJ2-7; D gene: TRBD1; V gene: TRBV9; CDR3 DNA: TGTGCCAGCAGCGCAACAGGGGCCGGCTACGAGCAGTACTTC; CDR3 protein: CASSATGAGYEQYF
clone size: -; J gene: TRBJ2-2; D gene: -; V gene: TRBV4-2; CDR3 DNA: TGTGCCAGCAGCCCTCAGGGGACCGGGGAGCTGTTTTTT; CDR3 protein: CASSPQGTGELFF
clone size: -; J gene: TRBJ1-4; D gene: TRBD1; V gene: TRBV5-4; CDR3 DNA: TGTGCCAGCAGCTCTCCTACAGGGGGGGATGAAAAACTGTTTTTT; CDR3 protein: CASSSPTGGDEKLFF
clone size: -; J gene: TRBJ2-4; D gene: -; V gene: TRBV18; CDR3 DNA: TGTGCCAGCTCACCTTTAGCGGAAAAAAACATTCAGTACTTC; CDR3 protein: CASSPLAEKNIQYF
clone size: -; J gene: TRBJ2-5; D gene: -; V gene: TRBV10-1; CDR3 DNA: TGCGCCAGCAGTGGGGGCCCCGGGGAGACTAGGGAGACCCAGTACTTC; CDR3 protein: CASSGGPGETRETQYF
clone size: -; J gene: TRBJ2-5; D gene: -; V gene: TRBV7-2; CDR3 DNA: TGTGCCAGCCTGAGGGAGGCGGGGCAAGAGACCCAGTACTTC; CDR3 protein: CASLREAGQETQYF
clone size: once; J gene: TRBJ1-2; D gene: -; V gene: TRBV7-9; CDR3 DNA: TGTGCCAGCAGGCTTACAGGGTCTGCAGGCTACACCTTC; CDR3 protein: CASRLTGSAGYTF
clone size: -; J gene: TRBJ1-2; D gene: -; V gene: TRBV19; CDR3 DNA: TGTGCCAGTGGCCCGCGCCAGGGGATGCTCAATGGCTACACCTTC; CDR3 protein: CASGPRQGMLNGYTF
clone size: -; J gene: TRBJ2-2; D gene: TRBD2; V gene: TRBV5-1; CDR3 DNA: TGCGCCAGCAGCATGGGACTAGCGGGGGTGACTACCGGGGAGCTGTTTTTT; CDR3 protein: CASSMGLAGVTTGELFF
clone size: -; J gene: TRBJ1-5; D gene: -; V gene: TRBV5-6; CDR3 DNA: TGTGCCAGCAGCTTTGGCAGGTTGGGTAGTTTCAATCAGCCCCAGCATTTT; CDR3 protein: CASSFGRLGSFNQPQHF
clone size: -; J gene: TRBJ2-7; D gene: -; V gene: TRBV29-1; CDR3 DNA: TGCAGCGTTGGAGGGAGCTCCTACGAGCAGTACTTC; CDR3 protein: CSVGGSSYEQYF
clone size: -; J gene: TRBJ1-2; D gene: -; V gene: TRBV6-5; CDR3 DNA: TGTGCCAGCAGTTATGGCAGAACTCCTTCTAACTATGGCTACACCTTC; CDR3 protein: CASSYGRTPSNYGYTF
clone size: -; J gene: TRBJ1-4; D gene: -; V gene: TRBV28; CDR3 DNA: TGTGCCAGCAGCGCAGAGAGGGAAAAACTGTTTTTT; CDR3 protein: CASSAEREKLFF
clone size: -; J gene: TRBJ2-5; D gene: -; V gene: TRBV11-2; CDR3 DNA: TGTGCCAGCAGCTTAGACCAAGTGGAGACCCAGTACTTC; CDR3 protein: CASSLDQVETQYF
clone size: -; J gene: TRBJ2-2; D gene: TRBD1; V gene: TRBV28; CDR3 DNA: TGTGCCAGCAGATCAGGGGGTACGAACACCGGGGAGCTGTTTTTT; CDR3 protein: CASRSGGTNTGELFF
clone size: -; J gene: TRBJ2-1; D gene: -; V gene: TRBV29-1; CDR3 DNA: TGCAGCGGGGTAAGGACAGAGCAGTTCTTC; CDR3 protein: CSGVRTEQFF
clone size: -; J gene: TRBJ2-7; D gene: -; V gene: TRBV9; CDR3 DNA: TGTGCCAGCAGCGTCGCGGGGCAGGGTGTCTTCGAGCAGTACTTC; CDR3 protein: CASSVAGQGVFEQYF
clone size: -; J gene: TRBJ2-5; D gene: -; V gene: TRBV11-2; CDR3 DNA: TGTGCCAGCAGCCGACAAGAGACCCAGTACTTC; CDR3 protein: CASSRQETQYF
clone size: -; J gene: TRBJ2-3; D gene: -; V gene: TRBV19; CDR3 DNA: TGTGCCAGTACATATACGCAGTATTTT; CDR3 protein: CASTYTQYF
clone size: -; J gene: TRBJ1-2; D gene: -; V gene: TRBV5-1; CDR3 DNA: TGCGCCAGCAGCAAGGACGGGGTTGACTATGGCTACACCTTC; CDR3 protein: CASSKDGVDYGYTF
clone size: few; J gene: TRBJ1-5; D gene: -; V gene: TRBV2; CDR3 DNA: TGTGCCAGCAGTGATTCGGCCGGTACTTCGGGCAATCAGCCCCAGCATTTT; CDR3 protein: CASSDSAGTSGNQPQHF
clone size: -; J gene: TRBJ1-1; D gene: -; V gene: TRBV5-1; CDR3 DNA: TGCGCCAGCAGCTTGGGGAGGGGGGCTCATTACCCTTATTCTAACACTGAAGCTTTCTTT; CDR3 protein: CASSLGRGAHYPYSNTEAFF
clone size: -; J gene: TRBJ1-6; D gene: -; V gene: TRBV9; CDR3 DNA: TGTGCCAGCAGCCCGAGTCGACAGAACAATTCACCCCTCCACTTT; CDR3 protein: CASSPSRQNNSPLHF
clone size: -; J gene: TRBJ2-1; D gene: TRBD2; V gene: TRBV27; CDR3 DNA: TGTGCCAGCAGTCCCTCTAGCGGGAGAAGGGTCAATGAGCAGTTCTTC; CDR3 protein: CASSPSSGRRVNEQFF
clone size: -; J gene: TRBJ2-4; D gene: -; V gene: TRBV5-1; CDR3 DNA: TGCGCCAGCAGCGACACATCAGGGGGGAACATTCAGTACTTC; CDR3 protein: CASSDTSGGNIQYF
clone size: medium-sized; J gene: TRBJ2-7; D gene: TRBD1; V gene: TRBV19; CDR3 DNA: TGTGCCAGTACCCCGACAGGGTGGGGCGAGCAGTACTTC; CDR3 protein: CASTPTGWGEQYF
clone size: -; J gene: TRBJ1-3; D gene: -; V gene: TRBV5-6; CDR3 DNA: TGTGCCAGCAGCATTGGGGGATCTAGGCACACCATATATTTT; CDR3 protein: CASSIGGSRHTIYF
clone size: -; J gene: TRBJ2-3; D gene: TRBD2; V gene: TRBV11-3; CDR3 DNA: TGTGCCAGCAGCTACGGGACTAGCGGGTCCACAGATACGCAGTATTTT; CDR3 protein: CASSYGTSGSTDTQYF
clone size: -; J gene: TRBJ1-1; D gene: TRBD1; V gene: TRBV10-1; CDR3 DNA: TGCGCCAGCAGTCCCGGACAGGGTGGCACTGAAGCTTTCTTT; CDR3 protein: CASSPGQGGTEAFF
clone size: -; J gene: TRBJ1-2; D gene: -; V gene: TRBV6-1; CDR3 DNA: TGTGCCAGCAGTACAGACAGGTGGGACTACACCTTC; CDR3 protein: CASSTDRWDYTF
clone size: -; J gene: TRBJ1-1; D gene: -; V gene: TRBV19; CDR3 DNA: TGTGCCAGTAGTACTCGTGGTGCGGGCATGAACACTGAAGCTTTCTTT; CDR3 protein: CASSTRGAGMNTEAFF
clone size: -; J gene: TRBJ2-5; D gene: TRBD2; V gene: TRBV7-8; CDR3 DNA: TGTGCCAGCAGCTTAGTGGCTAGCGGGAGCCAAGAGACCCAGTACTTC; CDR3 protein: CASSLVASGSQETQYF